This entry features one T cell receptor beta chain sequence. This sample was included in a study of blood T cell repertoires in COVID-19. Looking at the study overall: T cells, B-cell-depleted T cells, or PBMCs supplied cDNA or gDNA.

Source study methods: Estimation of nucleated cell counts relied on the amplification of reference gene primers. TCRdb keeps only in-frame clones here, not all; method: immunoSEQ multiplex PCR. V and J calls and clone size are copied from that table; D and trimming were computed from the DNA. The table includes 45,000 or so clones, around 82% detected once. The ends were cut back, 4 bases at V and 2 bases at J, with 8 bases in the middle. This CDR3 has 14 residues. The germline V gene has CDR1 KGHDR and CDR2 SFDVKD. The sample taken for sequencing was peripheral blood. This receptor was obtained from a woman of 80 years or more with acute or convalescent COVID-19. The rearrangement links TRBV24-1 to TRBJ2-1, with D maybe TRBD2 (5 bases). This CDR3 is CATSDGVAYNEQFF. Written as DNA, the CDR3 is TGTGCCACCAGTGACGGGGTGGCCTACAATGAGCAGTTCTTC.